Listed here are 10 T cell receptor beta chains from one sample, sequenced in a study of shared clonotypes between healthy human individuals. Terminally differentiated effector memory CD45RA+ cells were left out of the naive CD8 fraction, which was CD45RO-negative and positively selected for CCR7. Profiling relied on immunoSEQ multiplex PCR, and the TCRdb table lists in-frame clones only, not all of them. Altogether around 1.9 million clones are present, around 93% being singletons, with the ten largest covering around 1.8%. Sequenced: naive CD8+ T cells from PBMCs. The receptors were sampled from a man aged 18 to 30 in good health. Some clones in this sample may be carry-over from other donors' samples.

This clone appeared a single time. The V gene is TRBV19, the J gene TRBJ1-1; D is undetermined. V dropped 7 bases and J dropped 1 base, with 10 bases sitting between them. CDR3 length equals 13 residues. The germline V gene encodes CDR1 LNHDA and CDR2 SQIVND (reference sequence). The CDR3 protein is CASIRGSNTEAFF. CDR3 coding DNA: TGTGCCAGTATTCGGGGATCGAACACTGAAGCTTTCTTT.

The rearrangement joins TRBV28 to TRBJ2-7; TRBD2 matches 8 bases. CDR1 and CDR2 (germline): MDHEN, SYDVKM. Trimming took 6 bases from V and 0 from J; bases not matched to a gene: 10. The CDR3 length is 16 residues. The DNA for the CDR3 is TGTGCCAGCAGGCCCACTAGCGGATTGGTCTCCTACGAGCAGTACTTC. Translated, it gives CASRPTSGLVSYEQYF.

The chain has TRBV10-2 and TRBJ1-5; D remains unclear. In germline, CDR1 is WSHSY, CDR2 SAAADI. The CDR3 has 14 residues. V gave up 0 bases and J gave up 8 bases, with 11 bases separating them. Here the CDR3 DNA reads TGCGCCAGCAGTGAGTCGGTCGGCGCCAAGCCCCAGCATTTT. This gives the protein CASSESVGAKPQHF.

This sequence joins TRBV29-1 and TRBJ2-7, with a possible D match to TRBD1 (6 bases). This CDR3 is built from 11 residues. Germline V gives CDR1 SQVTM, CDR2 ANQGSEA. Trimming took 7 bases from V and 3 from J, leaving 10 bases between them. The CDR3 nucleotides read TGCAGCGCCAGACAGGACTACGAGCAGTACTTC. This encodes CSARQDYEQYF.

The CDR3 DNA reads as TGTGCCAGCAGTTTTTTAGGGGGTAAGATTAATCAGCCCCAGCATTTT. Amino acid sequence: CASSFLGGKINQPQHF. The chain joins TRBV28 to TRBJ1-5, with D maybe TRBD1 (6 bases). This CDR3 is 16 amino acids long. V lost 3 bases and J lost 4, with 16 bases in between. Germline lookup yields CDR1 MDHEN and CDR2 SYDVKM.

This chain joins TRBV5-6 and TRBJ1-2; D ambiguous. The germline V gene encodes CDR1 SGHDT and CDR2 YYEEEE. V was shortened by 0 bases and J by 4 bases, with 16 bases between the two germline ends. This CDR3 is built from 16 residues. In DNA form, the CDR3 reads TGTGCCAGCAGCTTGGGAGCAGCGGGCGATACCTATGGCTACACCTTC. This codes for CASSLGAAGDTYGYTF.

The rearrangement joins TRBV6-4 to TRBJ1-4; 9 bases are shared with TRBD1. The V segment lost 6 bases and the J segment 1 base; nucleotides outside the gene matches: 9. The CDR3 sequence is 17 residues long. Germline V gives CDR1 MRHNA, CDR2 SNTAGT. CDR3 sequence reads: CASSTTGGRRTNEKLFF. In DNA form, the CDR3 reads TGTGCCAGCAGCACGACAGGGGGGAGGAGAACTAATGAAAAACTGTTTTTT.

The chain recombines TRBV15 with TRBJ1-3; TRBD1 matches 8 bases. Germline lookup yields CDR1 LNHNV and CDR2 YYDKDF (reference sequence). Unmatched junction bases numbered 4, after V lost 6 bases and J lost 0 bases. The CDR3 has 15 amino acids. CDR3 nucleotide sequence: TGTGCCACCAGTCTGGACAGGGCCTCTGGAAACACCATATATTTT. Its protein is CATSLDRASGNTIYF.

V gene TRBV27 combines with J gene TRBJ2-5, with 7 bases lining up with TRBD1. The CDR3 is 16 amino acids. With 5 bases clipped from V and 1 base from J, the junction kept 10 bases outside the gene matches. CDR1 and CDR2 from the germline V gene are MNHEY and SMNVEV (reference sequence). The CDR3 sequence is CASSRKGGVIQETQYF. The CDR3 DNA is TGTGCCAGCAGTCGTAAAGGGGGCGTGATCCAAGAGACCCAGTACTTC.

Regarding this clone: Other DNA variants within this sample encode the same CDR3. The V gene is TRBV6-5, the J gene TRBJ2-1; D remains ambiguous. Germline lookup yields CDR1 MNHEY and CDR2 SVGAGI. This CDR3 comprises 13 residues. The germline V and J ends were trimmed by 2 bases and 3 bases, with 5 bases remaining between them. The CDR3 protein is CASSYLGYNEQFF. DNA for the CDR3: TGTGCCAGCAGTTACCTCGGCTACAATGAGCAGTTCTTC.